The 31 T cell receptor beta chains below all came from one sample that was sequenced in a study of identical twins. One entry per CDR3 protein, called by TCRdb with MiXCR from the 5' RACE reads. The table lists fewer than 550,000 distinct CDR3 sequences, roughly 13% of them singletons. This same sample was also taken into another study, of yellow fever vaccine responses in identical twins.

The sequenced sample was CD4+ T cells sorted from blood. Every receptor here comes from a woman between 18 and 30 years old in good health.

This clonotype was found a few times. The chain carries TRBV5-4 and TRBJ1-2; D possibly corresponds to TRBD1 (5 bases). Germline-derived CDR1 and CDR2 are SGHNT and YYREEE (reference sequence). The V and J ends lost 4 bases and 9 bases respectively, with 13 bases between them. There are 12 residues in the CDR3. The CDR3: CASSHPTASYTF. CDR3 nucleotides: TGTGCCAGCAGCCATCCGACAGCCAGCTACACCTTC.

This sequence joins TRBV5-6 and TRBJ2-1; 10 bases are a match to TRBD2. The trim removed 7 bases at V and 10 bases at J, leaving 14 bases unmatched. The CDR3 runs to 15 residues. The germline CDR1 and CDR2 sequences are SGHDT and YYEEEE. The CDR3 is CASDSSGTSAWEQFF. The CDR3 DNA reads TGTGCCAGCGATTCCTCCGGGACTAGCGCGTGGGAGCAGTTCTTC.

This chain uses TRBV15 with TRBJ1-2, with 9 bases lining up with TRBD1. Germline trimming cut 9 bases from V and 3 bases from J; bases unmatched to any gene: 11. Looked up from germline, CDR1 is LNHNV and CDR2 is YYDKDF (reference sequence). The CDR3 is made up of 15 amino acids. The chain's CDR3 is CATSQGQGMDYGYTF. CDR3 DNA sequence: TGTGCCACGTCGCAGGGACAGGGAATGGACTATGGCTACACCTTC.

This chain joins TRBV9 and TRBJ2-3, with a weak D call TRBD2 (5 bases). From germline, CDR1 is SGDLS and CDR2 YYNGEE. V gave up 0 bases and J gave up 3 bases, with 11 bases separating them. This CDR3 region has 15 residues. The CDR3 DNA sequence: TGTGCCAGCAGCGTAGAGGTCAGAGGGACAGATACGCAGTATTTT. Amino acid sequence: CASSVEVRGTDTQYF.

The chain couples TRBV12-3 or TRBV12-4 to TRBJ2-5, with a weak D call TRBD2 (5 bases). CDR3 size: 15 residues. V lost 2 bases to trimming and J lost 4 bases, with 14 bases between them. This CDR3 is CASSLKRSSLETQYF. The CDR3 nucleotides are TGTGCCAGCAGTTTAAAGCGGTCTAGCCTAGAGACCCAGTACTTC.

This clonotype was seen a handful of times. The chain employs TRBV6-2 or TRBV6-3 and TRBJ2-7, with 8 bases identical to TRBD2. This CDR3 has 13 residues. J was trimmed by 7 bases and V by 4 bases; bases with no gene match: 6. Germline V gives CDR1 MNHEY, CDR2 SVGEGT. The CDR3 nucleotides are TGTGCCAGCAGTTGGGCTGCGGGAGGTGAGCAGTACTTC. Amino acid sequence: CASSWAAGGEQYF.

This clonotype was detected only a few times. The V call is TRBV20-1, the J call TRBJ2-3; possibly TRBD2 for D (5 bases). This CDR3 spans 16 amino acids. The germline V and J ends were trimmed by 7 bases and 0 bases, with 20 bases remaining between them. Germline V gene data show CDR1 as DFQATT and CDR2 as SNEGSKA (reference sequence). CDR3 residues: CSVTPSHGMSTDTQYF. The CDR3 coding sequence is TGCAGTGTTACACCATCCCACGGGATGAGCACAGATACGCAGTATTTT.

The CDR3 sequence: CASSQVLAGAAPLETQYF. The DNA of the CDR3 is TGCGCCAGCAGCCAAGTACTAGCGGGAGCAGCCCCGTTGGAGACGCAGTATTTT. The chain is built from TRBV4-3 and TRBJ2-3, with 11 bases matching TRBD2. Per the germline V gene, CDR1 is LGHNA and CDR2 is YSLEER. The CDR3 is 18 residues long. The ends lost 1 base at V and 9 bases at J; junction bases unmatched: 15.

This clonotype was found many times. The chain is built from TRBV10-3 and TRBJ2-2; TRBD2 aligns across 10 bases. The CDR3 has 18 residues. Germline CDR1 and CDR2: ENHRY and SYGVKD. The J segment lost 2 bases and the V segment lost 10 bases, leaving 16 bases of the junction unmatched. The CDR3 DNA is TGTGCCACGACCGGGACTAGCGTGGGAGTTGGCAACACCGGGGAGCTGTTTTTT. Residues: CATTGTSVGVGNTGELFF.

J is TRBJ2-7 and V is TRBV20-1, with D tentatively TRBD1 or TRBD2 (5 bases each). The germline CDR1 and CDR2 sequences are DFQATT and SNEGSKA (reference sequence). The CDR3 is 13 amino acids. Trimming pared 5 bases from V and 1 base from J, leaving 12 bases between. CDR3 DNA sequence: TGCAGTGCTGCCCTAGCAGGGTCCTACGAGCAGTACTTC. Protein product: CSAALAGSYEQYF.

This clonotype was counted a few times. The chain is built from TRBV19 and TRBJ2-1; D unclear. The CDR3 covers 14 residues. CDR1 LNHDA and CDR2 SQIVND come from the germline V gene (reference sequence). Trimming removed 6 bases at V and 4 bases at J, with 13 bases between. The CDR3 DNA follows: TGTGCCAGTAGCCGGTCGGACCGATACAATGAGCAGTTCTTC. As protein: CASSRSDRYNEQFF.

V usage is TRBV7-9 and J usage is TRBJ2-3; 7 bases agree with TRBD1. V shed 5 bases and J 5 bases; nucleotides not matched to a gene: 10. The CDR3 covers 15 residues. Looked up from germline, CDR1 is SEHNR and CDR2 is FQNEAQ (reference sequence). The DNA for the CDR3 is TGTGCCAGCAGCCCCGGACAGGATATTGGAGATACGCAGTATTTT. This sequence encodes CASSPGQDIGDTQYF.

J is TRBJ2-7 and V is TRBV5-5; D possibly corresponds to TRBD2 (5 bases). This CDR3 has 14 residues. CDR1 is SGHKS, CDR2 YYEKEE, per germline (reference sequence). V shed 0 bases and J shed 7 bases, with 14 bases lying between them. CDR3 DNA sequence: TGTGCCAGCAGCTTGGCTTGGGAGCGTGTTGAGCAGTACTTC. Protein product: CASSLAWERVEQYF.

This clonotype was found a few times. As DNA, the CDR3 is TGTGCCTGGAGTGGGCTAGCGGGAGCAGGTGAGCAGTTCTTC. It yields the protein CAWSGLAGAGEQFF. The J gene is TRBJ2-1, the V gene TRBV30; 10 positions agree with TRBD2. CDR1 and CDR2 from the germline V gene are GTSNPN and SVGIG (reference sequence). This CDR3 region has 14 residues. Trimming cost V 1 base and J 9 bases; bases outside gene matches: 6. The whole variable domain, filled in from reference TRBV30 and TRBJ2-1, reads SQTIHQWPATLVQPVGSPLSLECTVEGTSNPNLYWYRQAAGRGLQLLFYSVGIGQISSEVPQNLSASRPQDRQFILSSKKLLLSDSGFYLCAWSGLAGAGEQFFGPGTRLTVL.

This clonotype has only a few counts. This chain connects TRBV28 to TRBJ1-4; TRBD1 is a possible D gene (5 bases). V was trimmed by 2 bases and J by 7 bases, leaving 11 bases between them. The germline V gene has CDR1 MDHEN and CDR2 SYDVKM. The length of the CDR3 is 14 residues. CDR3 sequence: CASSLNSQGEKLFF. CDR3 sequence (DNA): TGTGCCAGCAGTTTAAACAGTCAGGGTGAAAAACTGTTTTTT. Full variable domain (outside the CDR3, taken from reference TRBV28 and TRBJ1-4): DVKVTQSSRYLVKRTGEKVFLECVQDMDHENMFWYRQDPGLGLRLIYFSYDVKMKEKGDIPEGYSVSREKKERFSLILESASTNQTSMYLCASSLNSQGEKLFFGSGTQLSVL.

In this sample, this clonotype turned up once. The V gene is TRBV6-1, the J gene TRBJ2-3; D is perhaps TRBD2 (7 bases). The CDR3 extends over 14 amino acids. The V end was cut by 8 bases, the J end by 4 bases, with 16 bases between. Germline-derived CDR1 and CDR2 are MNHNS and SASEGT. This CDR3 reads CASHGGAGADTQYF. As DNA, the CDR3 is TGTGCCAGCCATGGGGGGGCAGGCGCAGATACGCAGTATTTT.

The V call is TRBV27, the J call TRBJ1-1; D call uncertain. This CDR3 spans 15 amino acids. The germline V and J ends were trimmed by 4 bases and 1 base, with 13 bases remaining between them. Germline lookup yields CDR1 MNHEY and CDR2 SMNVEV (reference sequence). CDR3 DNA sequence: TGTGCCAGCAGTTCTCTTGGTTGGGGGAACACTGAAGCTTTCTTT. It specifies CASSSLGWGNTEAFF.

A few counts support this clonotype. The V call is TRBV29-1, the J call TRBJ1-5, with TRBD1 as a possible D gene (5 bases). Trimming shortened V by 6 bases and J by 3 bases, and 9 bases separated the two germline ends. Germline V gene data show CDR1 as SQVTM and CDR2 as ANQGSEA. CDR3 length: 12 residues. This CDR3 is CSVRDLNQPQHF. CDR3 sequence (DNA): TGCAGCGTCAGGGACCTCAATCAGCCCCAGCATTTT.

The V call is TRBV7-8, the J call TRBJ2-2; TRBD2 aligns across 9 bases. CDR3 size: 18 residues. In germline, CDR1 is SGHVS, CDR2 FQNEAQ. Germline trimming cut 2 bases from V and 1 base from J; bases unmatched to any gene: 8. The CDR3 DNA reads TGTGCCAGCAGCTTAAGGACTAGCGACCCCAGGAACACCGGGGAGCTGTTTTTT. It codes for CASSLRTSDPRNTGELFF.

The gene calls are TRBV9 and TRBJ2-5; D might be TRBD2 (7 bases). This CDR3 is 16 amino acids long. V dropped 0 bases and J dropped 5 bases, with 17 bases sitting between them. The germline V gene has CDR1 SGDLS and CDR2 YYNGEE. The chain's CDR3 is CASSVAGGLAWETQYF. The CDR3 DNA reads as TGTGCCAGCAGCGTAGCCGGGGGGCTCGCGTGGGAGACCCAGTACTTC.

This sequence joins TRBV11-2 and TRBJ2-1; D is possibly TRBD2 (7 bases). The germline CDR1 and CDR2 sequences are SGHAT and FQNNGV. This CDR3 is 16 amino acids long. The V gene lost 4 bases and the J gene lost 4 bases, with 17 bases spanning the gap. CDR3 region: CASSWAGAGVYNEQFF. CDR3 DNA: TGTGCCAGCAGCTGGGCGGGGGCGGGGGTGTACAATGAGCAGTTCTTC.

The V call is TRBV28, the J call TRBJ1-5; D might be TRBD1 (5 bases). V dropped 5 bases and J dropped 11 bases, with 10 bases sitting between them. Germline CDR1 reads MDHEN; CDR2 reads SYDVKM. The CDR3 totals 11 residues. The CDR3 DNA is TGTGCCAGCAGTCCCCAGGGAGCCCAGCATTTT. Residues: CASSPQGAQHF.

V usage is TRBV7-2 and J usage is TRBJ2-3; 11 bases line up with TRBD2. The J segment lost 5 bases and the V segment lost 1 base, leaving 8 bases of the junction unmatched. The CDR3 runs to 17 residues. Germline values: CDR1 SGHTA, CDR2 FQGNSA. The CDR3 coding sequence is TGTGCCAGCAGCTTAGTGATTAGCGGGGGGGTTAGAGATACGCAGTATTTT. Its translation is CASSLVISGGVRDTQYF.

The CDR3: CALGRDNQPQHF. Written as DNA, the CDR3 is TGTGCGTTGGGGAGGGACAATCAGCCCCAGCATTTT. J is TRBJ1-5 and V is TRBV7-9; no reliable D call. The CDR3 is 12 residues long. Germline V gene data show CDR1 as SEHNR and CDR2 as FQNEAQ (reference sequence). The full variable domain, completed using reference TRBV7-9 and TRBJ1-5, is DTGVSQNPRHKITKRGQNVTFRCDPISEHNRLYWYRQTLGQGPEFLTYFQNEAQLEKSRLLSDRFSAERPKGSFSTLEIQRTEQGDSAMYLCALGRDNQPQHFGDGTRLSIL.

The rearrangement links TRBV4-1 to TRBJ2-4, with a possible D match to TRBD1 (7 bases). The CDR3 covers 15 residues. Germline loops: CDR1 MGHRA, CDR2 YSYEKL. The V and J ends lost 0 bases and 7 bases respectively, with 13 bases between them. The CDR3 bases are TGCGCCAGCAGCCAAGAGCAGACAGGGAGGAACATTCAGTACTTC. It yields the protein CASSQEQTGRNIQYF.

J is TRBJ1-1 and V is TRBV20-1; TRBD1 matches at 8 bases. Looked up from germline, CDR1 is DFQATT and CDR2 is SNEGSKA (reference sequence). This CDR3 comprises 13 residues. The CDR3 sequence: CRGYTGGSTEAFF. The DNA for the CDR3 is TGCAGGGGATATACAGGGGGTTCTACTGAAGCTTTCTTT.

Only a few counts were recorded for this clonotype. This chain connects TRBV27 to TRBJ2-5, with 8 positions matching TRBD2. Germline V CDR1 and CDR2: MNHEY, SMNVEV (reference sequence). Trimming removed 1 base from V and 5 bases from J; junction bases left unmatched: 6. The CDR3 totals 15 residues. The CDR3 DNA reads TGTGCCAGCAGTTTATTCGGGAGGGACTCCGAGACCCAGTACTTC. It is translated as CASSLFGRDSETQYF.

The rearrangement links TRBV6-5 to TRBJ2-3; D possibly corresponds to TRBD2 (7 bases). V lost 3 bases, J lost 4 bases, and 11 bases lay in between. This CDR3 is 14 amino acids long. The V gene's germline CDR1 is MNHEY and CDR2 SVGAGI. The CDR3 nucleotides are TGTGCCAGCAGTTATCGGGGGGCGGCAGATACGCAGTATTTT. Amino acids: CASSYRGAADTQYF.

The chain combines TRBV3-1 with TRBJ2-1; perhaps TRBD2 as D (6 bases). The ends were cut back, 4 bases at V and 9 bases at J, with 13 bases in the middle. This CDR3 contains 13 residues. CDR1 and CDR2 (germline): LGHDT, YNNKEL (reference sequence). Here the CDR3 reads CASSRRGIREQFF. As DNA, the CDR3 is TGTGCCAGCAGCCGCCGCGGGATCCGTGAGCAGTTCTTC.

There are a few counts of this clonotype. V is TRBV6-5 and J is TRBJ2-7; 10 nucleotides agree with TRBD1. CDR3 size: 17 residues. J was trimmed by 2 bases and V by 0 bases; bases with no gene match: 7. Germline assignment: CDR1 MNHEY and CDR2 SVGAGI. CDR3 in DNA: TGTGCCAGCAGTTACTCGTATACAGGGACAGGGGCCTACGAGCAGTACTTC. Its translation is CASSYSYTGTGAYEQYF.

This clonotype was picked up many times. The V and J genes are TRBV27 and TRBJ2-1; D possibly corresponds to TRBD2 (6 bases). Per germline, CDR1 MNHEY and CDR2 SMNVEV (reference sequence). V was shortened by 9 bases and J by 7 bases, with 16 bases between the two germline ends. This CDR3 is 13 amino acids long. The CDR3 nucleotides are TGTGCCAGTCTCCGGCTAGCGACTAATGAGCAGTTCTTC. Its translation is CASLRLATNEQFF.